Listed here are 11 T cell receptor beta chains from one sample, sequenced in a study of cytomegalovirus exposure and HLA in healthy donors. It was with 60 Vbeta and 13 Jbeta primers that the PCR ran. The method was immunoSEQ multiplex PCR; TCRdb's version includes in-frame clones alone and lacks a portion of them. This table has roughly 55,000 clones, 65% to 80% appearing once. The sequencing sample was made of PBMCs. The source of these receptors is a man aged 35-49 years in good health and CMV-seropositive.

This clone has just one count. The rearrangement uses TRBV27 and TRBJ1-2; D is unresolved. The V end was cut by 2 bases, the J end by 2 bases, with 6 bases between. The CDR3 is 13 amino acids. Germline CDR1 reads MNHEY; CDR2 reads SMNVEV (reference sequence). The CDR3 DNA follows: TGTGCCAGCAGTTTAACAACAAACTATGGCTACACCTTC. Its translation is CASSLTTNYGYTF.

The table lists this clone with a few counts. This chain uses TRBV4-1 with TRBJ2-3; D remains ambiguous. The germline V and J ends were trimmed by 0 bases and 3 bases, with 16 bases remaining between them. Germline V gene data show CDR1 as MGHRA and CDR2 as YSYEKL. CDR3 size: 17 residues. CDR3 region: CASSQEHSQAPTDTQYF. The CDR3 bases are TGCGCCAGCAGCCAAGAACACTCCCAGGCTCCTACAGATACGCAGTATTTT.

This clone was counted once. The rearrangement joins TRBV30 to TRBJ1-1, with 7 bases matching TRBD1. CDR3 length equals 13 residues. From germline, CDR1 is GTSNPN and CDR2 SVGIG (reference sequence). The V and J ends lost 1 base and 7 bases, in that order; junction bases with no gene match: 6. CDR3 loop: CAWSAKGAGEAFF. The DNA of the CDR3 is TGTGCCTGGAGTGCGAAGGGGGCCGGTGAAGCTTTCTTT.

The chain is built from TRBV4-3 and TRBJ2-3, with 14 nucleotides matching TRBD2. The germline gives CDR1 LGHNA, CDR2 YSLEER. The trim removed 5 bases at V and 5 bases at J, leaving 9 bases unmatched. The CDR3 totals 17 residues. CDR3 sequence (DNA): TGCGCCAGCAGCTCTCGACTAGCGGGGGGGCTTGAAGATACGCAGTATTTT. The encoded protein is CASSSRLAGGLEDTQYF.

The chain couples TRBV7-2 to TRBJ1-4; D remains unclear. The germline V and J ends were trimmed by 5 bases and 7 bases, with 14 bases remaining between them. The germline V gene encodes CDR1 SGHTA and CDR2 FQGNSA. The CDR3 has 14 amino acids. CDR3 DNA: TGTGCCAGCAGCCCTCCATGGTCCGGTGAAAAACTGTTTTTT. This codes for CASSPPWSGEKLFF.

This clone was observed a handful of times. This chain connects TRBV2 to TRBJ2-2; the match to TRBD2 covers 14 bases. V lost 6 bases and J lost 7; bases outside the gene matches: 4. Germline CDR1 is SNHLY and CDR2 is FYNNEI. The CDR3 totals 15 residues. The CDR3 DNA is TGTGCCAGCAGGGGACTAGCGGGGGAAGGCGGGGAGCTGTTTTTT. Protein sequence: CASRGLAGEGGELFF.

CDR3 sequence: CSVESGKRDEQYF. The CDR3 DNA reads as TGCAGCGTTGAATCGGGGAAGAGGGACGAGCAGTACTTC. This chain joins TRBV29-1 and TRBJ2-7; tentative D call: TRBD2 (5 bases). Germline CDR1 and CDR2: SQVTM and ANQGSEA. Between the trimmed V and J ends, which lost 2 bases and 5 bases, there was a span of 13 bases. The CDR3 is made up of 13 amino acids.

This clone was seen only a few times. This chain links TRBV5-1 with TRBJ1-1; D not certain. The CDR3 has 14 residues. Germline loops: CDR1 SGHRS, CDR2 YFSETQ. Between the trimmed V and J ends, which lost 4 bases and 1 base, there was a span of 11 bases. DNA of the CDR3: TGCGCCAGCAGCGGTGATTCGGGGAACACTGAAGCTTTCTTT. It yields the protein CASSGDSGNTEAFF.

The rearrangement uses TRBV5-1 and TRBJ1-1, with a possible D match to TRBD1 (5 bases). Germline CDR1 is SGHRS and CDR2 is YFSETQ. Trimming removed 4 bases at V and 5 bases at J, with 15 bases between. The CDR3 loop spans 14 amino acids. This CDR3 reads CASSRGTSLTEAFF. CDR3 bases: TGCGCCAGCAGCCGGGGGACCTCCCTAACTGAAGCTTTCTTT.

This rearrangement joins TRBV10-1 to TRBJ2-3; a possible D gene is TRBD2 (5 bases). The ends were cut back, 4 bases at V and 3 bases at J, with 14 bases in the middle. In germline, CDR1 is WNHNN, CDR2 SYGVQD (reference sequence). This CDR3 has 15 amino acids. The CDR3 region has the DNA TGCGCCAGCAGTGGTGGGAGCTTAAGGACAGATACGCAGTATTTT. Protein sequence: CASSGGSLRTDTQYF.

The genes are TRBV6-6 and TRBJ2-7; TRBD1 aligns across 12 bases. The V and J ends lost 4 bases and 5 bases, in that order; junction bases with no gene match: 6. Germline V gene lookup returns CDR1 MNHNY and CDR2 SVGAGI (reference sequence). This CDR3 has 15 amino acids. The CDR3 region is CASSFPGQGADEQYF. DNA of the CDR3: TGTGCCAGCAGTTTCCCGGGACAGGGGGCGGACGAGCAGTACTTC.